These 26 T cell receptor beta chains share one sample of origin, sequenced in a study of blood T cell repertoires in COVID-19. The method was immunoSEQ multiplex PCR; TCRdb's version includes in-frame clones alone and lacks a portion of them. The sample has 290,000 or so clones; about 85% are singletons. The sequenced material came from peripheral blood. These receptors were obtained from a man between 18 and 35 years old with active or convalescent COVID-19.

This clone was counted a single time. The rearrangement joins TRBV28 to TRBJ1-2; the D gene is possibly TRBD1 (6 bases). Germline CDR1 and CDR2: MDHEN and SYDVKM. The CDR3 loop spans 13 amino acids. V was cut by 5 bases and J by 5 bases, with 12 bases left in between. DNA for the CDR3: TGTGCCAGCAGTCCGTTCACAGGGTATGGCTACACCTTC. It is translated as CASSPFTGYGYTF.

The chain employs TRBV6-1 and TRBJ1-2; 7 bases match TRBD1. Germline CDR1 is MNHNS and CDR2 is SASEGT. Trimming took 2 bases from V and 2 from J; bases not matched to a gene: 5. The CDR3 is made up of 15 amino acids. As DNA, the CDR3 is TGTGCCAGCAGTGAACCCGACAGGGCCAACTATGGCTACACCTTC. It encodes CASSEPDRANYGYTF.

The table lists this clone with a count of one. This sequence joins TRBV10-3 and TRBJ2-7; TRBD1 agrees at 9 bases. The germline CDR1 and CDR2 sequences are ENHRY and SYGVKD. The ends lost 6 bases at V and 4 bases at J; junction bases unmatched: 7. The CDR3 has 14 amino acids. This CDR3 reads CAISTGGVVYEQYF. DNA of the CDR3: TGTGCCATCAGCACAGGGGGCGTTGTGTACGAGCAGTACTTC.

This sequence joins TRBV5-1 and TRBJ2-2; D possibly corresponds to TRBD2 (5 bases). CDR1 and CDR2 from the germline V gene are SGHRS and YFSETQ. V was cut by 1 base and J by 4 bases, with 8 bases left in between. The CDR3 sequence is 14 residues long. The CDR3 reads CASSLPGFTGELFF. The CDR3 DNA reads as TGCGCCAGCAGCTTGCCGGGATTCACCGGGGAGCTGTTTTTT.

By share, this clone ranks as medium-sized. V usage is TRBV6-4 and J usage is TRBJ2-1, with 11 bases aligning to TRBD1. Per germline, CDR1 MRHNA and CDR2 SNTAGT. CDR3 size: 14 residues. With 3 bases clipped from V and 6 bases from J, the junction kept 1 base outside the gene matches. The CDR3 DNA sequence: TGTGCCAGCAGTGAAGGGACAGGGGGCAATGAGCAGTTCTTC. It yields the protein CASSEGTGGNEQFF.

The V and J genes are TRBV3-1 (or the pseudogene TRBV3-2) and TRBJ2-7, with 7 bases lining up with TRBD1. Trimming took 0 bases from V and 1 from J; bases not matched to a gene: 12. Germline lookup yields CDR1 LGHDT and CDR2 YNNKEL (reference sequence). This CDR3 is 18 amino acids long. The CDR3 DNA is TGTGCCAGCAGCCAAGATTGGGGTCGAGAGGGGGCTTCCTACGAGCAGTACTTC. It is translated as CASSQDWGREGASYEQYF.

The CDR3 DNA is TGTGCCAGCAGCCTCCTCCCCGCGGCCGGTGAAGCTTTCTTT. Its protein is CASSLLPAAGEAFF. The chain has TRBV28 and TRBJ1-1, with D unclear. From germline, CDR1 is MDHEN and CDR2 SYDVKM. Trimming pared 6 bases from V and 7 bases from J, leaving 18 bases between. CDR3 length: 14 amino acids.

The gene calls are TRBV4-3 and TRBJ1-4, with TRBD1 matching over 9 bases. Germline CDR1 LGHNA, CDR2 YSLEER. The CDR3 is 18 residues long. The ends lost 3 bases at V and 5 bases at J; junction bases unmatched: 13. The CDR3 sequence: CASSHLVPTGGRNEKLFF. CDR3 coding DNA: TGCGCCAGCAGCCACCTAGTGCCCACAGGGGGCAGGAATGAAAAACTGTTTTTT.

The gene calls are TRBV2 and TRBJ2-2; D may be TRBD1 (6 bases). V lost 7 bases to trimming and J lost 6 bases, with 12 bases between them. This CDR3 is 13 amino acids long. Germline V gene data show CDR1 as SNHLY and CDR2 as FYNNEI. The CDR3 bases are TGTGCCAGCAAGCCAACAGGGCCCGGGGAGCTGTTTTTT. It is translated as CASKPTGPGELFF.

The V and J genes are TRBV7-9 and TRBJ2-7; weak D call: TRBD2 (5 bases). The CDR3 length is 14 residues. Trimming removed 3 bases at V and 0 bases at J, with 9 bases between. Germline V gives CDR1 SEHNR, CDR2 FQNEAQ (reference sequence). CDR3 nucleotide sequence: TGTGCCAGCAGCTTTGGTGGGAGCTCCTACGAGCAGTACTTC. This gives the protein CASSFGGSSYEQYF.

The chain couples TRBV9 to TRBJ1-1, with a possible D match to TRBD1 (5 bases). In germline, CDR1 is SGDLS, CDR2 YYNGEE. CDR3 length: 14 amino acids. V was pared by 6 bases and J by 0 bases, with 12 bases between. CDR3 sequence (DNA): TGTGCCAGCACCGAGGGACTTATGAACACTGAAGCTTTCTTT. It translates to CASTEGLMNTEAFF.

This chain joins TRBV2 and TRBJ2-5; D is unresolved. V was trimmed by 2 bases and J by 5 bases, leaving 9 bases between them. Germline V gene sequence: CDR1 SNHLY, CDR2 FYNNEI. CDR3 length: 13 amino acids. The CDR3 nucleotides read TGTGCCAGCAGTGAACCAGGTACTGAGACCCAGTACTTC. Translating it yields CASSEPGTETQYF.

The chain carries TRBV7-2 and TRBJ2-7, with D unclear. Germline CDR1 SGHTA, CDR2 FQGNSA. This CDR3 comprises 14 residues. The V and J ends lost 4 bases and 6 bases respectively, with 16 bases between them. The chain's CDR3 is CASSYSHGPSEQYF. Written as DNA, the CDR3 is TGTGCCAGCAGCTACTCTCATGGGCCCTCCGAGCAGTACTTC.

This chain links TRBV6-2 or TRBV6-3 with TRBJ2-3, with 8 nucleotides matching TRBD2. Germline V gene sequence: CDR1 MNHEY, CDR2 SVGEGT. The CDR3 runs 15 residues. V shed 5 bases and J 0 bases; nucleotides not matched to a gene: 4. In DNA, the CDR3 is TGTGCCAGCAGTGTGCTAGCGGGCAGCACAGATACGCAGTATTTT. Translated, it gives CASSVLAGSTDTQYF.

The J gene is TRBJ2-3, the V gene TRBV12-5; 7 bases fit TRBD1. Germline V gene sequence: CDR1 LGHNT, CDR2 FRNRAP. CDR3 length: 14 amino acids. V was pared by 4 bases and J by 3 bases, with 4 bases of the junction left unmatched. CDR3 protein: CASGWGQFTDTQYF. The CDR3 bases are TGTGCTAGTGGTTGGGGACAGTTTACAGATACGCAGTATTTT.

This clone has only a few counts. The CDR3 DNA reads TGTGCCAGCAGTTTACGGGGCAGGGGGGTCTACGAGCAGTACTTC. Protein: CASSLRGRGVYEQYF. V usage is TRBV27 and J usage is TRBJ2-7; a weak D match, TRBD1 (7 bases). This CDR3 spans 15 amino acids. The germline V and J ends were trimmed by 2 bases and 3 bases, with 14 bases remaining between them. The germline CDR1 and CDR2 sequences are MNHEY and SMNVEV (reference sequence).

The chain combines TRBV6-5 with TRBJ1-4; D unclear. This CDR3 contains 12 residues. CDR1 and CDR2 (germline): MNHEY, SVGAGI. The V gene lost 10 bases and the J gene lost 4 bases, with 10 bases spanning the gap. DNA of the CDR3: TGTGCCACCCGGGGAGTTAATGAAAAACTGTTTTTT. Translating it yields CATRGVNEKLFF.

This clone has just a few counts. J is TRBJ1-3 and V is TRBV9; 7 bases align to TRBD1. CDR1 and CDR2 from the germline V gene are SGDLS and YYNGEE. The CDR3 covers 16 residues. Germline trimming cut 4 bases from V and 0 bases from J; bases unmatched to any gene: 7. CDR3 in amino acids: CASSLGTASSGNTIYF. The DNA for the CDR3 is TGTGCCAGCAGCCTCGGGACAGCCTCCTCTGGAAACACCATATATTTT. Full variable domain (outside the CDR3, taken from reference TRBV9 and TRBJ1-3): DSGVTQTPKHLITATGQRVTLRCSPRSGDLSVYWYQQSLDQGLQFLIQYYNGEERAKGNILERFSAQQFPDLHSELNLSSLELGDSALYFCASSLGTASSGNTIYFGEGSWLTVV.

The chain uses TRBV4-3 and TRBJ1-1; D gene ambiguous. Trimming removed 1 base at V and 10 bases at J, with 19 bases between. The CDR3 spans 15 residues. Germline CDR1 reads LGHNA; CDR2 reads YSLEER. Here the CDR3 DNA reads TGCGCCAGCAGCCAAGTGGTCAGACAATGGTATTTAGCTTTCTTT. As protein: CASSQVVRQWYLAFF.

J is TRBJ2-1 and V is TRBV25-1; 12 nucleotides align to TRBD2. Germline-derived CDR1 and CDR2 are MGHDK and SYGVNS. This CDR3 spans 17 amino acids. The V and J ends lost 1 base and 7 bases, in that order; junction bases with no gene match: 8. CDR3 coding DNA: TGTGCCAGCAGTGAATTCTCTAGACTAGCGGGGGTGAATGAGCAGTTCTTC. Residues: CASSEFSRLAGVNEQFF.

The chain is built from TRBV7-8 and TRBJ2-7, with 8 positions matching TRBD1. Trimming took 5 bases from V and 3 from J; bases not matched to a gene: 9. Germline V gene sequence: CDR1 SGHVS, CDR2 FQNEAQ. The CDR3 is 15 residues long. The CDR3 protein is CASSLHQDRDYEQYF. The CDR3 DNA follows: TGTGCCAGCAGCCTACACCAGGACAGGGACTACGAGCAGTACTTC.

This chain joins TRBV9 and TRBJ2-3; 7 positions agree with TRBD2. Germline CDR1 and CDR2: SGDLS and YYNGEE. V gave up 0 bases and J gave up 1 base; unmatched junction bases: 2. The CDR3 totals 15 residues. The CDR3 spells CASSVDAGGTDTQYF. In DNA, the CDR3 is TGTGCCAGCAGCGTAGATGCGGGAGGCACAGATACGCAGTATTTT.

This clone was detected a few times. CDR3 amino acids: CASSSDYYEQYF. The CDR3 nucleotides read TGTGCCAGCAGTTCAGACTACTACGAGCAGTACTTC. The chain couples TRBV28 to TRBJ2-7, with D possibly matching TRBD2 (5 bases). V was clipped by 4 bases and J by 3 bases, with 7 bases between them. This CDR3 is 12 amino acids long. Germline CDR1 is MDHEN and CDR2 is SYDVKM. The variable domain in full, with the rest retrieved from reference TRBV28 and TRBJ2-7, is DVKVTQSSRYLVKRTGEKVFLECVQDMDHENMFWYRQDPGLGLRLIYFSYDVKMKEKGDIPEGYSVSREKKERFSLILESASTNQTSMYLCASSSDYYEQYFGPGTRLTVT.

This sequence joins TRBV6-4 and TRBJ2-1; 8 positions agree with TRBD2. The junction had 14 bases not matched to a gene; V was cut back by 6 bases and J by 10 bases. From germline, CDR1 is MRHNA and CDR2 SNTAGT. This CDR3 comprises 15 residues. CDR3 amino acids: CASSTGGGAMGEQFF. CDR3 in DNA: TGTGCCAGCAGCACCGGGGGGGGCGCGATGGGGGAGCAGTTCTTC.

The chain recombines TRBV24-1 with TRBJ1-5; D is possibly TRBD1 (6 bases). Trimming took 2 bases from V and 0 from J, leaving 16 bases between them. The V gene's germline CDR1 is KGHDR and CDR2 SFDVKD. This CDR3 has 18 residues. The CDR3 sequence: CATSDSRGGVYSNQPQHF. The DNA for the CDR3 is TGTGCCACCAGTGATTCCAGGGGAGGGGTATATAGCAATCAGCCCCAGCATTTT.

The rearrangement links TRBV5-1 to TRBJ1-6; D may be TRBD1 (6 bases). Germline V lookup: CDR1 SGHRS, CDR2 YFSETQ. Trimming removed 4 bases at V and 4 bases at J, with 21 bases between. The CDR3 has 18 residues. The CDR3 here is CASSPPPRTEKYNSPLHF. The CDR3 nucleotides are TGCGCCAGCAGCCCACCCCCTAGGACAGAGAAGTATAATTCACCCCTCCACTTT.